The T cell receptor beta chain described here comes from a study of T cell responses to AZD1222 COVID-19 vaccine. This CDR3 is 12 amino acids long. Looked up from germline, CDR1 is SQVTM and CDR2 is ANQGSEA. Generated by immunoSEQ multiplex PCR, the TCRdb table keeps only in-frame clones and is missing some. This sample has under 150,000 clones, with around 90% found just once. General study results and limits: White British ancestry dominated among donors, who included more females, and clonal diversity was possibly underestimated. Spike-wide vaccine-associated CD4 TCRs dominated at 160-218 and 743-854. Repertoire collection took place solely once the T cell response had peaked.

With regard to this clone: Its specificity is unknown.

The sequence was obtained from an adult in good health. This chain links TRBV29-1 with TRBJ1-1, with 8 bases lining up with TRBD1. Source: peripheral blood, taken on day 0 of MenACWY control vaccination. Here the CDR3 reads CGCDRGNTEAFF. The CDR3 bases are TGCGGGTGTGACAGGGGGAACACTGAAGCTTTCTTT.